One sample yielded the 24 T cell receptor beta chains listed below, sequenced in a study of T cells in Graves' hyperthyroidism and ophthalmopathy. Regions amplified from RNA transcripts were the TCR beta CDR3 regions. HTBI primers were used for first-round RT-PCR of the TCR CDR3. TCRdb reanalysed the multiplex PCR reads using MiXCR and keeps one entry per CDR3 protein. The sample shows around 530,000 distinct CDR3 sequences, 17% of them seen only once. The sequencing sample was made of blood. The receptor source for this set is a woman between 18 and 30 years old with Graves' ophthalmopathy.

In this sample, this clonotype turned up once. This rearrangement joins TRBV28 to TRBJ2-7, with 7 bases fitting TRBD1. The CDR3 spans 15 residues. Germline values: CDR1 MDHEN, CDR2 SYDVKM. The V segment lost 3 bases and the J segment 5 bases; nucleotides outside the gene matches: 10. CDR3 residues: CASSFNAGGRHEQYF. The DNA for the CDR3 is TGTGCCAGCAGTTTTAACGCAGGGGGACGGCACGAGCAGTACTTC.

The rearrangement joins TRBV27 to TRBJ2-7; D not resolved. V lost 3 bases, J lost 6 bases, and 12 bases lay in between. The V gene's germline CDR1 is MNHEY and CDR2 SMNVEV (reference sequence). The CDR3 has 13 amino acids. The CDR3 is CASSLGRACEQYF. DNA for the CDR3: TGTGCCAGCAGTTTGGGTAGAGCATGCGAGCAGTACTTC.

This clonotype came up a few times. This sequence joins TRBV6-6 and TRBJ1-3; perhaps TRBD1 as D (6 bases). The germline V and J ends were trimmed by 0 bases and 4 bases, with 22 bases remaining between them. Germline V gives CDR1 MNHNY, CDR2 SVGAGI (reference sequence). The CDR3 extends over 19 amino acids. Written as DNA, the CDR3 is TGTGCCAGCAGTTACTCGATTATTTCGATGGGGACAATAGGAAACACCATATATTTT. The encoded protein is CASSYSIISMGTIGNTIYF.

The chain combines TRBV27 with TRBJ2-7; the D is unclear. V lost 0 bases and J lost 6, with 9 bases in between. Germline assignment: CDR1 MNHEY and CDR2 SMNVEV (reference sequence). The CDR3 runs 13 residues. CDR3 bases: TGTGCCAGCAGTTTATCCCCTGGCCCCGAGCAGTACTTC. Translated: CASSLSPGPEQYF.

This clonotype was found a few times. As DNA, the CDR3 is TGTGCCAGCAGGAAGGAGGGGGCGCCCTACGAGCAGTACTTC. Its protein product is CASRKEGAPYEQYF. The chain employs TRBV11-2 and TRBJ2-7; a weak D match, TRBD1 (7 bases). This CDR3 region has 14 residues. The V end was cut by 6 bases, the J end by 2 bases, with 14 bases between. Looked up from germline, CDR1 is SGHAT and CDR2 is FQNNGV.

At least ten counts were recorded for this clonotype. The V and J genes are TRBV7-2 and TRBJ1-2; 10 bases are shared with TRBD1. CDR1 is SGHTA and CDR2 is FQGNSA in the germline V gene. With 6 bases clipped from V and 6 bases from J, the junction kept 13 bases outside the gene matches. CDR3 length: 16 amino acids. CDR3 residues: CASRGLGGGQGDGYTF. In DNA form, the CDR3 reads TGTGCCAGCAGGGGGTTAGGTGGAGGACAGGGGGATGGCTACACCTTC.

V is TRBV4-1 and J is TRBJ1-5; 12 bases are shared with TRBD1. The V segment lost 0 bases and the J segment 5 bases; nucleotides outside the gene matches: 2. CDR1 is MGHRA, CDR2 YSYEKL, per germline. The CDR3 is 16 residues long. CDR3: CASSQDGTGGYQPQHF. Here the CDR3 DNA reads TGCGCCAGCAGCCAAGATGGGACAGGGGGCTATCAGCCCCAGCATTTT.

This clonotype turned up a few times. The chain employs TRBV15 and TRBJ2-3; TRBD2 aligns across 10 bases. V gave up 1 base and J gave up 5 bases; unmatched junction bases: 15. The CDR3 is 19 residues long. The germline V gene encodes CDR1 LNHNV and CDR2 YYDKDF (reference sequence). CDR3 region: CATSRVSLRASGSLDTQYF. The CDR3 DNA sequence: TGTGCCACCAGCAGAGTGTCCCTCAGGGCTAGCGGGAGTCTAGATACGCAGTATTTT.

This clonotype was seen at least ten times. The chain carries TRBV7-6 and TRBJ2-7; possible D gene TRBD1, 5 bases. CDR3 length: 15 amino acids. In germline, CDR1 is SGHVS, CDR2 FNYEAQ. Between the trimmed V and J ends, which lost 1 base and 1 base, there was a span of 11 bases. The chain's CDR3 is CASSLGPGNSYEQYF. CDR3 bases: TGTGCCAGCAGCTTAGGCCCAGGGAATTCCTACGAGCAGTACTTC.

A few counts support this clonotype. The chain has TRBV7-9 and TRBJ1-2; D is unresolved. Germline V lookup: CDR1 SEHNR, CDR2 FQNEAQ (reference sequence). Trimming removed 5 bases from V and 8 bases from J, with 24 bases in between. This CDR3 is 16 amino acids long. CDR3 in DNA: TGTGCCAGCAGCAATTTTCGCAGAAAACTCGTGTGGGGCTACACCTTC. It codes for CASSNFRRKLVWGYTF.

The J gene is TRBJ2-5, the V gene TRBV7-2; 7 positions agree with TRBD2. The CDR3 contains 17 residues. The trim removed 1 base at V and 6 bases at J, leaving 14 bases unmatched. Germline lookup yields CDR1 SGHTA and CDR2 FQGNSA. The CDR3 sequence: CASSLGHESGARKTQYF. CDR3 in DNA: TGTGCCAGCAGCTTAGGGCATGAGAGCGGGGCCAGGAAGACCCAGTACTTC.

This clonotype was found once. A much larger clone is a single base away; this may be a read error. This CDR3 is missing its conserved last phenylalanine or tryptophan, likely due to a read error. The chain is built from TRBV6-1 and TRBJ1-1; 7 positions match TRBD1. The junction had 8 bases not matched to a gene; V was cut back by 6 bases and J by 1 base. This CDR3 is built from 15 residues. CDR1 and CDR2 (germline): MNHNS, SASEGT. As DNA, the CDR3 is TGTGCCAGCAGCCTCAGGGGGTCGGGGAACACTGAAGCTTTCTTG. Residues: CASSLRGSGNTEAFL.

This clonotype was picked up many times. The CDR3 here is CATSGAGLNTEAFF. The CDR3 nucleotides read TGTGCCACCAGTGGGGCAGGATTGAACACTGAAGCTTTCTTT. The V call is TRBV24-1, the J call TRBJ1-1; D unresolved. Trimming shortened V by 5 bases and J by 0 bases, and 9 bases separated the two germline ends. The CDR3 loop spans 14 amino acids. Looked up from germline, CDR1 is KGHDR and CDR2 is SFDVKD.

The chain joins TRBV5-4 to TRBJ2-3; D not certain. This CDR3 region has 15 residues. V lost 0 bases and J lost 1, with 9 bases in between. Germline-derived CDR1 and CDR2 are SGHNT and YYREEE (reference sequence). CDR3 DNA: TGTGCCAGCAGCTTGGGGACGACGGGCACAGATACGCAGTATTTT. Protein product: CASSLGTTGTDTQYF.

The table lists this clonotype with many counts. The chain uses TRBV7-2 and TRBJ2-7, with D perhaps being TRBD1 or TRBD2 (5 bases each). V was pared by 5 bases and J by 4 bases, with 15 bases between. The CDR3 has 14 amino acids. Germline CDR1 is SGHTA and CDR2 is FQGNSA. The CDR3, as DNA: TGTGCCAGCAGCCCACGAAGGGACGGTTACGAGCAGTACTTC. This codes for CASSPRRDGYEQYF. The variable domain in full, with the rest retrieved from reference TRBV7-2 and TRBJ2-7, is GAGVSQSPSNKVTEKGKDVELRCDPISGHTALYWYRQSLGQGLEFLIYFQGNSAPDKSGLPSDRFSAERTGGSVSTLTIQRTQQEDSAVYLCASSPRRDGYEQYFGPGTRLTVT.

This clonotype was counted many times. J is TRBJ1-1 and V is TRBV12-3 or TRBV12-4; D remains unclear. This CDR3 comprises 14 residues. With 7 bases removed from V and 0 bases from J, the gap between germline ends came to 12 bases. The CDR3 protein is CASTPRGLNTEAFF. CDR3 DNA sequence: TGTGCCAGCACTCCGAGAGGGCTGAACACTGAAGCTTTCTTT.

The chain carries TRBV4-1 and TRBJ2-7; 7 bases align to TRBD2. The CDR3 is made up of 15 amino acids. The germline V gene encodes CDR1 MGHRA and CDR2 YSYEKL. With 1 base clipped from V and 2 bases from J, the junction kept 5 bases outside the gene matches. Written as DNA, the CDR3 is TGCGCCAGCAGCCAAGCGGCAGGGAGGGCCTACGAGCAGTACTTC. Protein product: CASSQAAGRAYEQYF.

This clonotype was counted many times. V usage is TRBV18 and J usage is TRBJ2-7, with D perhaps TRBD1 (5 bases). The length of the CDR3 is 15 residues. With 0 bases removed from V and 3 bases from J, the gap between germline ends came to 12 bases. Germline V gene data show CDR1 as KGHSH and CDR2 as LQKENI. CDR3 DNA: TGTGCCAGCTCACCACCGGGCAGGACAAACTACGAGCAGTACTTC. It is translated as CASSPPGRTNYEQYF.

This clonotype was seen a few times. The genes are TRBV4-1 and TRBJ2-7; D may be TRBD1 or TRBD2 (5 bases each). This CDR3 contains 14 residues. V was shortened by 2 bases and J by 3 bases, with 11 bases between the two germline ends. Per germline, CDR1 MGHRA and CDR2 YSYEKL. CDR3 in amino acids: CASSQPGTDYEQYF. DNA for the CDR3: TGCGCCAGCAGCCAACCGGGGACGGACTACGAGCAGTACTTC.

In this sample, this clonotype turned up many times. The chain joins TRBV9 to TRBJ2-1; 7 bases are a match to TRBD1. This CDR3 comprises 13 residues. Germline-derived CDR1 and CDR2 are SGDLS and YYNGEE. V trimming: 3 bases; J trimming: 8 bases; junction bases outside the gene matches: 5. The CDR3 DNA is TGTGCCAGCAGCGGACAGGGTAGCGATGAGCAGTTCTTC. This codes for CASSGQGSDEQFF.

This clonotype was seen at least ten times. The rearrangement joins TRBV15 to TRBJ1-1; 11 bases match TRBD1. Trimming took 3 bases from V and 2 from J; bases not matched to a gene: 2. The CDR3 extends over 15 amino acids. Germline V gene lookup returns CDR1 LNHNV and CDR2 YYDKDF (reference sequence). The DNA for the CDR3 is TGTGCCACCAGCAGTGGGACAGGGGGAAACACTGAAGCTTTCTTT. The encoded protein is CATSSGTGGNTEAFF.

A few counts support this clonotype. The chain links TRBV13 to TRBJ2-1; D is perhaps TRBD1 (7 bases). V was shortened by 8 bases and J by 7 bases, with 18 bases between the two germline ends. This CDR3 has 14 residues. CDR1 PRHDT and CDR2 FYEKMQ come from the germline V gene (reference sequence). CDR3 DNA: TGTGCCAGCTGGAAGCCGGCAGGGGGGAATGAGCAGTTCTTC. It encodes CASWKPAGGNEQFF.

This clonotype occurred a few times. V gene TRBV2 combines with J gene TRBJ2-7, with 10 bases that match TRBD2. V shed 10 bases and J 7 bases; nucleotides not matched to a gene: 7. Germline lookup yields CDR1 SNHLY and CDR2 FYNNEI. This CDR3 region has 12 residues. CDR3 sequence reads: CATLAGEGEQYF. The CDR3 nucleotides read TGTGCCACCCTAGCGGGAGAAGGGGAGCAGTACTTC.

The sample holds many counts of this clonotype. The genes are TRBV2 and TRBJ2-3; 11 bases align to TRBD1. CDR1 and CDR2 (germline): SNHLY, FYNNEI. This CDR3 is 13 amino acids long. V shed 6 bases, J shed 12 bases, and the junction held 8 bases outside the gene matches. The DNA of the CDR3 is TGTGCCAGCAGCACCGGACAGGGGGCAGTTCAGTATTTT. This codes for CASSTGQGAVQYF.